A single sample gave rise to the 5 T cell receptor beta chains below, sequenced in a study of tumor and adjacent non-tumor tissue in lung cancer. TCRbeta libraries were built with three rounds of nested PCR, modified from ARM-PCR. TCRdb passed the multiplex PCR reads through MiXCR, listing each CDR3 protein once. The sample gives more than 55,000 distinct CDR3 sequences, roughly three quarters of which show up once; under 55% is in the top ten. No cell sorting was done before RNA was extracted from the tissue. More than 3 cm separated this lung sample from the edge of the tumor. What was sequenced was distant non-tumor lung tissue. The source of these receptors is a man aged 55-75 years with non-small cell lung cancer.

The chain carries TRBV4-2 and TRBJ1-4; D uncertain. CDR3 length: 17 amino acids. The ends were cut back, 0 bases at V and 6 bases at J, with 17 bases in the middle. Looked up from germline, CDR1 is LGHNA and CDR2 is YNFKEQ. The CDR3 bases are TGTGCCAGCAGCCAAGAATCAGGCTATCTGGAGGATGAAAAACTGTTTTTT. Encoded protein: CASSQESGYLEDEKLFF.

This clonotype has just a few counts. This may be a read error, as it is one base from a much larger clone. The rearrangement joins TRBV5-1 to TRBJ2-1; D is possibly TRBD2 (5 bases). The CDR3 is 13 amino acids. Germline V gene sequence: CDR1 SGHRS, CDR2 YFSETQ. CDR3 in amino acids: CAGSLDLALGQFF. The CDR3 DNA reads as TGCGCCGGCAGCTTGGATCTAGCACTCGGGCAGTTCTTC.

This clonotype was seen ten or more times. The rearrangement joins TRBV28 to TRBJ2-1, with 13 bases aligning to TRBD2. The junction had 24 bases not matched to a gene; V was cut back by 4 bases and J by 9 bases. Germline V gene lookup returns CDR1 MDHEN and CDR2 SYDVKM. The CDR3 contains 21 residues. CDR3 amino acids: CASSSAPGLGTGTSGIPEQFF. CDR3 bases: TGTGCCAGCAGTTCGGCCCCAGGGTTAGGGACCGGGACTAGCGGGATCCCTGAGCAGTTCTTC.

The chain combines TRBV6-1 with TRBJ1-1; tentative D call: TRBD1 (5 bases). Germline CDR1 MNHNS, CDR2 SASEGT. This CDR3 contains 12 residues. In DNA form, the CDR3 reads TGTAGCAGCAACCAAGAGGGGACTGAAGCTTTCTTT. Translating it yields CSSNQEGTEAFF.

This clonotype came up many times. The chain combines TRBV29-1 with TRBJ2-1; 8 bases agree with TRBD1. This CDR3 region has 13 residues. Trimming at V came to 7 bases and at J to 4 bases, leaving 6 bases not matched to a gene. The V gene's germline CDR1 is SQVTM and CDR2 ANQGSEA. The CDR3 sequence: CSGSGQDYNEQFF. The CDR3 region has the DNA TGCAGCGGCTCGGGACAGGATTACAATGAGCAGTTCTTC.